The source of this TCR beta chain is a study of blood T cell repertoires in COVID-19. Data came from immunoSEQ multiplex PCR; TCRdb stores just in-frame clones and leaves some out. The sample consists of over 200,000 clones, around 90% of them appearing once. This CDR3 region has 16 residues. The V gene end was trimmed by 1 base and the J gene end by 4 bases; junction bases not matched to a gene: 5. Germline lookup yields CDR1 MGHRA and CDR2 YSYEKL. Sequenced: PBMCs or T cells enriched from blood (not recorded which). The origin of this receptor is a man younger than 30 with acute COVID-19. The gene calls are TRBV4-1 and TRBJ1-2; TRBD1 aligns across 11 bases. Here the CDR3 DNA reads TGCGCCAGCAGCCAAGCTCGGACAGGGGGCGTCTATGGCTACACCTTC. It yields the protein CASSQARTGGVYGYTF.